This T cell receptor (beta chain) was captured in a study of T-cell reconstitution after alpha-beta-depleted transplantation in children. Regarding the study as a whole: T-cell counts and diversity were attributed mostly to newly produced T cells one year after transplant. Several hundred expanded graft clones reportedly were the source of alpha-beta T cells about two months after transplant.

The authors prepared the TCRbeta library with unique molecular identifiers. TCRdb re-derived calls from the PCR reads in MiXCR, one entry per CDR3 protein. This sample has around 580,000 distinct CDR3 sequences, with more than 20% found just once. Points on this clonotype: Its antigen is still unknown.

The receptor comes from a boy younger than two with Wiskott-Aldrich syndrome, due to receive a stem cell transplant. This specimen was PBMCs, taken before TCRalphabeta/CD19-depleted stem cell transplant.

The CDR3 sequence is CSVRSQDFNTGELFF. CDR3 bases: TGCAGCGTCAGATCGCAGGACTTCAACACCGGGGAGCTGTTTTTT. The rearrangement joins TRBV29-1 to TRBJ2-2; TRBD2 is a possible D gene (5 bases). This CDR3 has 15 amino acids. Trimming took off 6 bases at V and 2 bases at J, with 16 bases between the two ends. CDR1 is SQVTM, CDR2 ANQGSEA, per germline.